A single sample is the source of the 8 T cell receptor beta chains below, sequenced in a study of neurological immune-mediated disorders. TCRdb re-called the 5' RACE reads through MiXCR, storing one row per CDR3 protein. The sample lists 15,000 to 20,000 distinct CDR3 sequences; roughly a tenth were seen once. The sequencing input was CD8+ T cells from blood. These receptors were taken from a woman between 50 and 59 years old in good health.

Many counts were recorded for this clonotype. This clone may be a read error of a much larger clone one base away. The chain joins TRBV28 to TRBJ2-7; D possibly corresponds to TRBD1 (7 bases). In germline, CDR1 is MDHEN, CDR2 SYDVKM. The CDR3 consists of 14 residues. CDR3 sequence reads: CVSSFQGGSYEQYF. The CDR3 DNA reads TGTGTCAGCAGCTTTCAGGGGGGCTCCTACGAGCAGTACTTC.

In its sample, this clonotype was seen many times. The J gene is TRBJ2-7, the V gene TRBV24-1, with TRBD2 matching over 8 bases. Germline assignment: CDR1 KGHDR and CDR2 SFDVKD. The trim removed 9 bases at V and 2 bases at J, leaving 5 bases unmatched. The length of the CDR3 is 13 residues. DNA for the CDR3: TGTGCCACCCAACTAGCGGAGACCTACGAGCAGTACTTC. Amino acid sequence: CATQLAETYEQYF.

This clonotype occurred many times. This chain's CDR3 is CASRGTGGIGEQYF. CDR3 DNA: TGTGCCAGCAGAGGGACAGGGGGGATTGGGGAGCAGTACTTC. The chain joins TRBV25-1 to TRBJ2-7; 11 bases agree with TRBD1. The CDR3 runs to 14 residues. CDR1 is MGHDK, CDR2 SYGVNS, per germline. V gave up 6 bases and J gave up 7 bases; unmatched junction bases: 8.

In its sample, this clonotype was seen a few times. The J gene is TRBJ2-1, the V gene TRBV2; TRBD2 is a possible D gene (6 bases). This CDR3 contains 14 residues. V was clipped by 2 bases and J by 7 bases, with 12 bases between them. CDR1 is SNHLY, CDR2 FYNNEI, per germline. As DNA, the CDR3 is TGTGCCAGCAGTGAAATCACCGCGGGAAATGAGCAGTTCTTC. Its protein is CASSEITAGNEQFF.

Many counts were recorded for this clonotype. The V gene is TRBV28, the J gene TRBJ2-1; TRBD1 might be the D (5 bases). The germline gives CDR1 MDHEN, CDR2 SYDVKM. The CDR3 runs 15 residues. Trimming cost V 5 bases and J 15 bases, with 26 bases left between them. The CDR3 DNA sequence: TGTGCCAGCAGTCCGACAGCCCAACACCGGGCCTCCCTGTTCTTC. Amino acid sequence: CASSPTAQHRASLFF.

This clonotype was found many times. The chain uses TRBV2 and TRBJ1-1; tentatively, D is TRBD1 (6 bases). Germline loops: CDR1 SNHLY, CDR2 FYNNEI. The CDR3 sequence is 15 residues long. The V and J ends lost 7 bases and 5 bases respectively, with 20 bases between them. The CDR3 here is CASTGVGGRDTEAFF. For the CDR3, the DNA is TGTGCCAGCACTGGGGTCGGGGGGCGAGATACTGAAGCTTTCTTT.

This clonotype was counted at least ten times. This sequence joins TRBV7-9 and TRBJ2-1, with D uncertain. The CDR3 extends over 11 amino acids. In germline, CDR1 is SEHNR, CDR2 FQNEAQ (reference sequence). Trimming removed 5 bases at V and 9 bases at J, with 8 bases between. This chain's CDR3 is CASSLAGEQFF. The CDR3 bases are TGTGCCAGCAGCCTCGCCGGTGAGCAGTTCTTC.

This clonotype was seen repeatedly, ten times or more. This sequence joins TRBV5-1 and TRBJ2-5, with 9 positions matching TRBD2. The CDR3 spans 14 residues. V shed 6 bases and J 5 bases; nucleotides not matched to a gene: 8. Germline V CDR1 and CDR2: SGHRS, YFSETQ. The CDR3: CASKDSGSWETQYF. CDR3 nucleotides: TGCGCCAGCAAAGATAGCGGGAGTTGGGAGACCCAGTACTTC.